These 3 T cell receptor beta chains share one sample of origin, sequenced in a study of blood T cell repertoires in COVID-19. Assay: immunoSEQ multiplex PCR; the TCRdb copy retains only in-frame clones and omits some. The repertoire holds hundreds of thousands of clones, with around nine tenths as singletons. The specimen was peripheral blood. The receptors were sampled from a woman aged 55-69 years who had recovered from COVID-19.

The V and J genes are TRBV5-4 and TRBJ1-2; TRBD1 agrees at 7 bases. V was clipped by 4 bases and J by 6 bases; unmatched bases: 6. CDR3 length: 13 amino acids. Germline values: CDR1 SGHNT, CDR2 YYREEE (reference sequence). CDR3 DNA sequence: TGTGCCAGCAGCGTTCCGGGGACAGATGGCTACACCTTC. Translating it yields CASSVPGTDGYTF.

This clone has more than one count but fewer than ten. The rearrangement links TRBV5-4 to TRBJ2-7; D is perhaps TRBD2 (7 bases). The germline V gene encodes CDR1 SGHNT and CDR2 YYREEE (reference sequence). This CDR3 is built from 14 residues. V lost 10 bases to trimming and J lost 3 bases, with 20 bases between them. The CDR3 loop reads CACKLGGGHYEQYF. CDR3 DNA sequence: TGTGCCTGCAAACTTGGGGGGGGCCACTACGAGCAGTACTTC.

This chain links TRBV11-1 with TRBJ1-1; tentatively, D is TRBD1 (5 bases). Trimming removed 5 bases from V and 3 bases from J, with 13 bases in between. CDR3 size: 14 residues. Germline CDR1 is SGHAT and CDR2 is FQDESV (reference sequence). The DNA of the CDR3 is TGTGCCAGCAGCGGAGCGGGGGTGGACACTGAAGCTTTCTTT. This translates into CASSGAGVDTEAFF.